These 25 T cell receptor beta chains were sequenced from one sample in a study of cytomegalovirus exposure and HLA in healthy donors. Use of 60 Vbeta and 13 Jbeta primers characterized the PCR. TCRdb keeps only in-frame clones here, not all; method: immunoSEQ multiplex PCR. The sample holds 180,000 or so clones, 77% seen once. Sequenced: PBMCs. These receptors came from a man between 18 and 29 years old in good health and CMV-seronegative.

This clone was detected once. The chain employs TRBV23-1 and TRBJ1-2, with D possibly TRBD1 on 5 matching bases. TRBV23-1 is classed as an ORF, of uncertain function. The V gene lost 8 bases and the J gene lost 0 bases, with 22 bases spanning the gap. CDR3 size: 17 residues. CDR3 coding DNA: TGCGCCAGCTCCATCCCTGAACCAGACAGTACTAACTATGGCTACACCTTC. This gives the protein CASSIPEPDSTNYGYTF.

The chain has TRBV5-1 and TRBJ2-7; no firm D call. V gave up 2 bases and J gave up 6 bases, with 12 bases separating them. The CDR3 is made up of 13 amino acids. Germline V lookup: CDR1 SGHRS, CDR2 YFSETQ. CDR3 sequence: CASSFTARGEQYF. The CDR3 DNA reads as TGCGCCAGCAGCTTCACGGCCCGCGGCGAGCAGTACTTC. Drawing the rest from reference TRBV5-1 and TRBJ2-7, the complete variable domain is KAGVTQTPRYLIKTRGQQVTLSCSPISGHRSVSWYQQTPGQGLQFLFEYFSETQRNKGNFPGRFSGRQFSNSRSEMNVSTLELGDSALYLCASSFTARGEQYFGPGTRLTVT.

This chain joins TRBV27 and TRBJ1-5, with 10 bases that match TRBD1. CDR1 and CDR2 from the germline V gene are MNHEY and SMNVEV (reference sequence). V trimming: 7 bases; J trimming: 5 bases; junction bases outside the gene matches: 5. The CDR3 consists of 14 residues. CDR3 DNA: TGTGCCAGCAAGACAGGGGGCGAGTATCAGCCCCAGCATTTT. Its translation: CASKTGGEYQPQHF.

The chain uses TRBV20-1 and TRBJ1-2, with 8 bases aligning to TRBD1. V lost 6 bases to trimming and J lost 6 bases; unmatched junction nucleotides: 3. The CDR3 is 11 amino acids. The V gene's germline CDR1 is DFQATT and CDR2 SNEGSKA (reference sequence). The CDR3 bases are TGCAGTGCCTGGACAGGGAATGGCTACACCTTC. Protein: CSAWTGNGYTF.

The V call is TRBV5-5, the J call TRBJ2-1; the match to TRBD1 covers 9 bases. This CDR3 has 15 residues. With 2 bases clipped from V and 6 bases from J, the junction kept 6 bases outside the gene matches. The V gene's germline CDR1 is SGHKS and CDR2 YYEKEE (reference sequence). The CDR3 region has the DNA TGTGCCAGCAGCTTAGTGACAGGGGGTGGCAATGAGCAGTTCTTC. Protein: CASSLVTGGGNEQFF.

The V gene is TRBV6-5, the J gene TRBJ2-7; 9 bases are a match to TRBD1. The CDR3 length is 16 residues. Germline values: CDR1 MNHEY, CDR2 SVGAGI. The junction had 10 bases not matched to a gene; V was cut back by 4 bases and J by 3 bases. Here the CDR3 reads CASSSRGGTGIYEQYF. DNA of the CDR3: TGTGCCAGCAGTTCCCGAGGTGGGACAGGGATCTACGAGCAGTACTTC.

This rearrangement joins TRBV5-1 to TRBJ1-1; perhaps TRBD1 as D (5 bases). The CDR3 is made up of 14 amino acids. Trimming left V 1 base short and J 4 bases short, with 11 bases between. Per the germline V gene, CDR1 is SGHRS and CDR2 is YFSETQ. The CDR3 region has the DNA TGCGCCAGCAGCTTGATTGGGGACTCCACTGAAGCTTTCTTT. It encodes CASSLIGDSTEAFF.

The chain has TRBV4-2 and TRBJ2-7, with 12 bases fitting TRBD2. The CDR3 spans 15 residues. V trimming: 1 base; J trimming: 9 bases; junction bases outside the gene matches: 7. Germline-derived CDR1 and CDR2 are LGHNA and YNFKEQ. In nucleotides, the CDR3 is TGTGCCAGCAGCCAAGGACTAGCGGGAGTAGAGGGGCAGTACTTC. Its protein is CASSQGLAGVEGQYF.

The CDR3 protein is CASSQDSGSGTYEQYF. The DNA of the CDR3 is TGCGCCAGCAGCCAAGATAGCGGGAGTGGAACCTACGAGCAGTACTTC. The V call is TRBV4-3, the J call TRBJ2-7; 9 bases align to TRBD2. CDR1 is LGHNA and CDR2 is YSLEER in the germline V gene. Trimming removed 0 bases from V and 2 bases from J; junction bases left unmatched: 5. The CDR3 runs 16 residues.

The chain's CDR3 is CASSSGGSSYNSPLHF. The CDR3 DNA sequence: TGTGCCAGCAGCTCAGGTGGGAGCTCCTATAATTCACCCCTCCACTTT. The rearrangement joins TRBV27 to TRBJ1-6, with D unresolved. This CDR3 region has 16 residues. Germline V CDR1 and CDR2: MNHEY, SMNVEV (reference sequence). Trimming pared 6 bases from V and 0 bases from J, leaving 12 bases between.

The chain uses TRBV5-6 and TRBJ1-2; D uncertain. The CDR3 is 10 amino acids. Trimming removed 0 bases at V and 12 bases at J, with 6 bases between. From germline, CDR1 is SGHDT and CDR2 YYEEEE. CDR3 residues: CASSLGQDTF. The CDR3 nucleotides are TGTGCCAGCAGCTTGGGGCAGGACACCTTC.

The rearrangement uses TRBV7-3 and TRBJ2-3; 11 nucleotides match TRBD2. Germline loops: CDR1 SGHTA, CDR2 FQGTGA. This CDR3 has 16 amino acids. The trim removed 3 bases at V and 3 bases at J, leaving 5 bases unmatched. CDR3 in amino acids: CASSLNSGGATDTQYF. CDR3 sequence (DNA): TGTGCCAGCAGCTTGAATAGCGGGGGGGCTACAGATACGCAGTATTTT.

The gene calls are TRBV7-6 and TRBJ2-1; 9 nucleotides align to TRBD1. The V gene's germline CDR1 is SGHVS and CDR2 FNYEAQ. The V segment lost 3 bases and the J segment 10 bases; nucleotides outside the gene matches: 10. This CDR3 spans 15 amino acids. This CDR3 reads CASSLAPGQGAEQFF. The CDR3 bases are TGTGCCAGCAGCTTGGCTCCGGGACAGGGTGCCGAGCAGTTCTTC.

There are a few counts of this clone. The chain has TRBV4-2 and TRBJ1-4, with 9 bases matching TRBD1. CDR1 is LGHNA and CDR2 is YNFKEQ in the germline V gene. V shed 2 bases and J 6 bases; nucleotides not matched to a gene: 7. This CDR3 has 16 amino acids. In nucleotides, the CDR3 is TGTGCCAGCAGCCAACACCCGGGACAGGGACATGAAAAACTGTTTTTT. As protein: CASSQHPGQGHEKLFF.

This clone has only one observation. V and J are TRBV20-1 and TRBJ1-2; 7 bases are shared with TRBD1. CDR1 is DFQATT, CDR2 SNEGSKA, per germline (reference sequence). The V gene end was trimmed by 6 bases and the J gene end by 8 bases; junction bases not matched to a gene: 6. This CDR3 spans 11 amino acids. The CDR3 DNA follows: TGCAGTGCCATTGGACAGGTCGGCTACACCTTC. It is translated as CSAIGQVGYTF.

V gene TRBV4-1 combines with J gene TRBJ2-3; D is uncertain. V lost 1 base to trimming and J lost 2 bases, with 10 bases between them. The germline V gene has CDR1 MGHRA and CDR2 YSYEKL. This CDR3 comprises 15 residues. The CDR3 loop is CASSQAPTDTDTQYF. The CDR3 nucleotides are TGCGCCAGCAGCCAAGCCCCGACTGACACAGATACGCAGTATTTT.

The J gene is TRBJ1-2, the V gene TRBV6-4; D remains unclear. CDR3 size: 13 residues. Germline values: CDR1 MRHNA, CDR2 SNTAGT. The ends were cut back, 2 bases at V and 6 bases at J, with 10 bases in the middle. The CDR3: CASSDGEINGYTF. The CDR3 coding sequence is TGTGCCAGCAGTGACGGGGAGATAAATGGCTACACCTTC.

This clone showed up just a few times. The rearrangement uses TRBV7-3 and TRBJ2-7, with 11 positions matching TRBD1. V trimming: 5 bases; J trimming: 6 bases; junction bases outside the gene matches: 6. The CDR3 covers 14 residues. Germline loops: CDR1 SGHTA, CDR2 FQGTGA. CDR3 residues: CASSRSGQGGEQYF. In nucleotides, the CDR3 is TGTGCCAGCAGCCGGTCGGGACAGGGGGGCGAGCAGTACTTC.

The V call is TRBV15, the J call TRBJ1-4; a weak D match, TRBD1 (6 bases). Germline values: CDR1 LNHNV, CDR2 YYDKDF (reference sequence). This CDR3 is built from 14 residues. V was pared by 2 bases and J by 7 bases, with 11 bases between. The CDR3 region is CATSRSRGLEKLFF. The CDR3 nucleotides are TGTGCCACCAGCAGAAGCAGGGGTCTTGAAAAACTGTTTTTT.

This chain uses TRBV7-9 with TRBJ1-1, with TRBD1 matching 8 bases. With 4 bases clipped from V and 3 bases from J, the junction kept 7 bases outside the gene matches. Germline CDR1 SEHNR, CDR2 FQNEAQ (reference sequence). This CDR3 region has 15 residues. This CDR3 is CASSSDRGRDTEAFF. CDR3 sequence (DNA): TGTGCCAGCAGCTCCGACAGGGGCCGGGACACTGAAGCTTTCTTT.

This clone appeared a few times. This sequence joins TRBV19 and TRBJ1-5, with 9 bases identical to TRBD1. This CDR3 has 16 amino acids. The germline V gene has CDR1 LNHDA and CDR2 SQIVND (reference sequence). V lost 5 bases and J lost 7; bases outside the gene matches: 12. This chain's CDR3 is CASSPPGQGFGQPQHF. As DNA, the CDR3 is TGTGCCAGTAGTCCCCCGGGACAGGGTTTTGGGCAGCCCCAGCATTTT. The variable domain in full, with the rest retrieved from reference TRBV19 and TRBJ1-5, is DGGITQSPKYLFRKEGQNVTLSCEQNLNHDAMYWYRQDPGQGLRLIYYSQIVNDFQKGDIAEGYSVSREKKESFPLTVTSAQKNPTAFYLCASSPPGQGFGQPQHFGDGTRLSIL.

The chain uses TRBV11-3 and TRBJ2-1; D may be TRBD1 (5 bases). The V end lost 3 bases, the J end lost 10 bases, and 7 bases lay between the germline ends. Germline-derived CDR1 and CDR2 are SGHNT and YENEEA. This CDR3 has 11 amino acids. Here the CDR3 reads CASSFWGEQFF. DNA of the CDR3: TGTGCCAGCAGCTTTTGGGGCGAGCAGTTCTTC.

The chain recombines TRBV5-1 with TRBJ2-7; 12 bases align to TRBD1. CDR3 length: 16 residues. Germline V CDR1 and CDR2: SGHRS, YFSETQ. With V trimmed by 0 bases and J by 3 bases, 4 bases remained unmatched. CDR3 DNA sequence: TGCGCCAGCAGCTTGGAAGGGACAGGGGGCGTCTACGAGCAGTACTTC. This encodes CASSLEGTGGVYEQYF. Supplemented by reference TRBV5-1 and TRBJ2-7, the full variable domain reads KAGVTQTPRYLIKTRGQQVTLSCSPISGHRSVSWYQQTPGQGLQFLFEYFSETQRNKGNFPGRFSGRQFSNSRSEMNVSTLELGDSALYLCASSLEGTGGVYEQYFGPGTRLTVT.

The V and J genes are TRBV7-9 and TRBJ2-5; no firm D call. This CDR3 spans 12 amino acids. Per germline, CDR1 SEHNR and CDR2 FQNEAQ (reference sequence). V was clipped by 1 base and J by 3 bases, with 3 bases between them. The DNA for the CDR3 is TGTGCCAGCAGCTTAGATAAAGAGACCCAGTACTTC. Translated, it gives CASSLDKETQYF. Filled out from reference TRBV7-9 and TRBJ2-5, the complete variable domain reads DTGVSQNPRHKITKRGQNVTFRCDPISEHNRLYWYRQTLGQGPEFLTYFQNEAQLEKSRLLSDRFSAERPKGSFSTLEIQRTEQGDSAMYLCASSLDKETQYFGPGTRLLVL.

The chain joins TRBV28 to TRBJ1-2; D uncertain. Germline V gives CDR1 MDHEN, CDR2 SYDVKM. V was pared by 1 base and J by 8 bases, with 11 bases between. The CDR3 has 13 residues. The CDR3 DNA follows: TGTGCCAGCAGTTTATTCCGCCCTAGAGGCTACACCTTC. This codes for CASSLFRPRGYTF.